This TCR beta chain emerged from a study of human T cells and chemical hapten exposure. Comment on this clonotype: The antigen is undetermined.

The library tagged individual cDNA molecules with unique molecular identifiers. Study processing details: The median was around 88,000 TCRs per sample, ranging roughly 20,000 to 690,600. MiXCR was run by TCRdb on the RACE reads, yielding one entry per CDR3 protein. These V and J calls originate from TCRdb's pipeline instead of the authors' own analysis. The sample has more than 150,000 distinct CDR3 sequences; around 23% are singletons. General study results and limits: Expanded TCRs were compared with controls, and the expanded TCRs formed significantly more large CDR3 similarity clusters. Among TCRs, those above 1 in 1000 frequency were unaffected by DPC sensitization.

As for time point: patch test 3, about 24 weeks after DPC sensitization. Treatment noted: therapeutic diphenylcyclopropenone sensitization with weekly scalp DPC. The input for sequencing was whole blood, taken in connection with sensitization to the hapten diphenylcyclopropenone (DPC). The origin of this receptor is a middle-aged woman with alopecia areata. Some clones in this sample may be carry-over from other donors' samples.

The CDR3 protein is CASSQGILGTGGYEQYF. CDR3 DNA sequence: TGCGCCAGCAGCCAAGGGATTCTCGGGACAGGGGGTTACGAGCAGTACTTC. This rearrangement joins TRBV4-1 to TRBJ2-7; 11 bases align to TRBD1. Unmatched junction bases numbered 9, after V lost 1 base and J lost 4 bases. Germline CDR1 reads MGHRA; CDR2 reads YSYEKL. The CDR3 runs to 17 residues.